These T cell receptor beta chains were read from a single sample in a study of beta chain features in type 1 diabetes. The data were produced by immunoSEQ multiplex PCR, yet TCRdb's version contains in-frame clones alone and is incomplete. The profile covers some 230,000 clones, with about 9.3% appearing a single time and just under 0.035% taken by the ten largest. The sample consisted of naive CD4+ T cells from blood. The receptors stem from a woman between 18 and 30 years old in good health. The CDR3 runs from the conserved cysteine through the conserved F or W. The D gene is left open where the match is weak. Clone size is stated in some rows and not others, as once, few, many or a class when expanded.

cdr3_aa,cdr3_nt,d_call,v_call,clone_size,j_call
CASSPRGGNTEAFF,TGTGCCAGCAGCCCCCGAGGGGGGAACACTGAAGCTTTCTTT,-,TRBV5-4,-,TRBJ1-1
CASSVDPVGLGYTF,TGTGCCAGCAGCGTAGACCCCGTGGGCTTAGGCTACACCTTC,-,TRBV9,-,TRBJ1-2
CASSLSQGVLDTEAFF,TGTGCCAGCTCACTTTCACAGGGGGTTTTGGACACTGAAGCTTTCTTT,TRBD1,TRBV18,few,TRBJ1-1
CASSPGTGRHTEAFF,TGTGCCAGCAGCCCAGGGACAGGGAGACACACTGAAGCTTTCTTT,TRBD1,TRBV7-9,-,TRBJ1-1
CASSWTSSGNTIYF,TGCGCCAGCTCTTGGACATCCTCTGGAAACACCATATATTTT,-,TRBV5-1,few,TRBJ1-3
CASSQGQSGLNTGELFF,TGTGCCAGCAGCCAAGGACAATCGGGCCTTAACACCGGGGAGCTGTTTTTT,-,TRBV7-9,few,TRBJ2-2
CASSYRGQGLEQYF,TGTGCCAGCAGTTACCGGGGACAGGGACTCGAGCAGTACTTC,TRBD1,TRBV6-5,-,TRBJ2-7
CASSVVGQPNTGELFF,TGTGCCAGCAGCGTAGTAGGACAGCCGAACACCGGGGAGCTGTTTTTT,-,TRBV9,-,TRBJ2-2
CASNNRVSYEQYF,TGTGCCAGCAATAACAGGGTCTCCTACGAGCAGTACTTC,-,TRBV28,-,TRBJ2-7
CSVESFYGYTF,TGCAGCGTTGAGTCTTTCTATGGCTACACCTTC,-,TRBV29-1,-,TRBJ1-2